This T cell receptor beta chain was observed in a study of blood T cell repertoires in COVID-19. Whole-study context: Acute-phase and convalescent COVID-19 samples originated in the United States, Italy and Spain. PBMCs, B-cell-depleted T cells, or T cells were the source of the cDNA or gDNA that made up the material.

Sequencing was performed with immunoSEQ multiplex PCR; in TCRdb, only in-frame clones are kept and a portion is missing. The repertoire holds approximately 320,000 clones, with 85% to 90% as singletons. The germline V and J ends were trimmed by 2 bases and 5 bases, with 18 bases remaining between them. Germline CDR1 reads SGHAT; CDR2 reads FQNNGV. The CDR3 is 17 residues long. This clone appeared many times. The sample comprised peripheral blood. The TCR was taken from a woman aged 25 to 39 with COVID-19, enrolled during active disease. This chain links TRBV11-2 with TRBJ1-4; possibly TRBD1 for D (6 bases). CDR3 amino acids: CASSLIGGRAKNEKLFF. CDR3 sequence (DNA): TGTGCCAGCAGCTTAATAGGGGGTAGGGCAAAGAATGAAAAACTGTTTTTT.